This T cell receptor (beta chain) originates from a study of blood T cell repertoires in COVID-19 (dated by TCRdb to 2019 to 2021). With respect to the entire study: Collaborator samples came from the United States, Italy and Spain and covered acute and convalescent phases of COVID-19. Where HLA class I and class II types were available, the types were taken from metadata supplied by the sample provider, not from assay-based typing. The repertoires were released in a freely available public database meant as a resource for research on the immune response to SARS-CoV-2. The samples were drawn from the first 160 participants of the ongoing ImmuneRACE study and from over a thousand subjects provided by 6 global collaborators. Deeply sampled blood TCRbeta repertoires from subjects exposed to, actively infected with, or recovered from COVID-19 were included in the dataset. The prospective study material was composed of cDNA or gDNA derived from T cells, B-cell-depleted T cells, or PBMCs. Nearly every sample came with metadata listing a de-identified subject ID, COVID-19 status, age in years and sex.

Details on this clone: Which antigen it targets is not known. Base qualities are not recorded, but no much larger clone differs from it by a single base.

The immunoSEQ Assay, a bias-controlled multiplex PCR, was used to amplify TCRbeta CDR3 regions from genomic DNA. On the study's bioinformatics: The number of nucleated cells in each sample was estimated by amplification of reference gene primers within the assay. To quantify the absolute abundance of each unique TCRbeta CDR3 rearrangement, sequence reads were collapsed and filtered. For each sample, productive Simpson clonality was calculated as the square root of Simpson's diversity index over productive rearrangements. TCRdb took this table from immuneACCESS and kept in-frame rearrangements with V and J called. Such tables lack part of the clones; where checked against another copy, unresolved V genes explain under half of the gap, and the rest is unexplained. V and J calls plus clone size are reproduced from that table; the DNA served to infer D and trimming. The table for this sample lists 150,000 or so clones; more than 70% of them were counted only once. The ten largest clonotypes hold over 12% of the sample.

Each collaborating institution followed its own protocols to collect whole blood in K2EDTA tubes. For TCRbeta analysis, collaborators shipped samples as frozen whole blood, isolated PBMCs, or DNA extracted from either of those sample types. The study at large found these results: How much clinical and demographic metadata was included differed by source and by participant, and the metadata was provided uncurated.

The sample was peripheral blood. This sequence was found in a man between 18 and 29 years old with active or convalescent COVID-19.

The CDR3 has the sequence CASSLDSGQGGYGYTF. The bases are TGTGCCAGCAGCTTAGATTCGGGACAGGGCGGCTATGGCTACACCTTC. The sequence links TRBV7-2 to TRBJ1-2; 9 bases in between match TRBD1. Inclusive of the bounding cysteine and phenylalanine, the CDR3 is 16 residues long. Kept here is only the CDR3 DNA, which spans 48 bases and is read in frame from base 1. Looking up the germline V gene yields CDR1 SGHTA and CDR2 FQGNSA. At the junction V is shortened by 1 base and J by 4 bases; bases outside the gene matches: 7.